This T cell receptor (beta chain) was observed in a study of neurological immune-mediated disorders. Study-wide results and caveats: No CDR3 amino acid sequences were shared by expanded clones across subjects, suggesting private repertoires in all groups.

The cDNA was generated by 5'RACE with 10-nucleotide random UMIs. In every sequencing run, more than 160 million TCR-beta sequences were generated from 15-18 subjects. TCRdb itself ran the 5' RACE reads through MiXCR, one entry per CDR3 protein. Of around 50,000 distinct CDR3 sequences listed, over 10% are singletons. This clonotype was seen many times. The antigen is undetermined. Documented time point: longitudinal time-point 2. 2 million unsorted PBMCs were stored in RNAlater at -80 °C before RNA extraction. Sequences were obtained from PBMCs. This sequence originates from a male donor with HTLV-1-associated myelopathy (HAM/TSP).

The CDR3 DNA follows: TGCAGTGCTATGGGGCAGGGCTTCGGAAACACCATATATTTT. Protein sequence: CSAMGQGFGNTIYF. J is TRBJ1-3 and V is TRBV20-1; TRBD1 might be the D (5 bases). Looked up from germline, CDR1 is DFQATT and CDR2 is SNEGSKA (reference sequence). This CDR3 region has 14 residues. Trimming removed 4 bases at V and 4 bases at J, with 14 bases between.